This TCR beta chain was sequenced during a study of quantifying T cell responses using KT2 cells. Across the study: cDNA was made from DNase-treated RNA using alpha and beta constant primers.

This clonotype was detected ten times or more. The CDR3 extends over 12 amino acids. Trimming removed 0 bases at V and 7 bases at J, with 7 bases between. Per germline, CDR1 SGDLS and CDR2 YYNGEE. Each cDNA got a UMI-containing oligo ligated at its 3' end. First-round PCR used around 4 cycles and beta primers RC1.1 and RC1.2 covering TRBC1 and TRBC2. From the second PCR onward, TCR alpha and beta chains were processed separately. TCRdb called the UMI-ligation and nested PCR reads again in MiXCR, with one record for every CDR3 protein. The repertoire includes over 25,000 distinct CDR3 sequences, 10% of them detected once, and roughly 10% sits in the top ten.

J is TRBJ2-5 and V is TRBV9; D remains ambiguous. The sequence was collected from a human donor. Sample: PBMCs spiked with cells of the T cell clone KT2. The CDR3 DNA is TGTGCCAGCAGCGTAGAATACGGGACCCAGTACTTC. It codes for CASSVEYGTQYF.